A selection of T cell receptor beta chains follows, all from one sample in a study of blood T cell repertoires in COVID-19. TCRdb keeps only in-frame clones here, not all; method: immunoSEQ multiplex PCR. Of more than 95,000 clones listed, 65% to 80% are singletons. The sequenced material came from peripheral blood. The source is a woman aged 70-85 years with acute or convalescent COVID-19. Both conserved end residues are part of each CDR3. The D gene is left open where the match is weak. Clone size is not always given. Where it is, it says once, few, many or a class for expanded clones.

>TRBV7-9|-|TRBJ1-2|-
TGTGCCAGCAGCTTAGAGGTTGGGACAAGCAGGGCCTATAACTATGGCTACACCTTC
CASSLEVGTSRAYNYGYTF
>TRBV2|-|TRBJ1-1|-
TGTGCCAGCAGCGGGACTTATTTCCCTTTCTTT
CASSGTYFPFF
>TRBV9|-|TRBJ1-1|-
TGTGCCAGCAGCCCCCAGGTTTTCAACACTGAAGCTTTCTTT
CASSPQVFNTEAFF
>TRBV7-2|-|TRBJ1-4|-
TGTGCCAGCAGCTTACGGGGGGCGGGTGAAAAACTGTTTTTT
CASSLRGAGEKLFF
>TRBV15|TRBD1|TRBJ1-6|-
TGTGCCACCAGCGCCCCGACAGGGAAAAATTCACCCCTCCACTTT
CATSAPTGKNSPLHF
>TRBV10-3|-|TRBJ2-1|-
TGTGCCATCAGCGGGGACTCCAATGAGCAGTTCTTC
CAISGDSNEQFF
>TRBV4-1|-|TRBJ2-7|few
TGCGCCAGCAGCCAAGACGCGCGGCTCCCAGCCGGGTACTTC
CASSQDARLPAGYF
>TRBV18|-|TRBJ2-2|-
TGTGCCAGCTCCCGCGGACTTGATAACACCGGGGAGCTGTTTTTT
CASSRGLDNTGELFF
>TRBV5-4|-|TRBJ1-2|-
TGTGCCAGCAGCTTTCCAGGGTTCTATGGCTACACCTTC
CASSFPGFYGYTF
>TRBV19|-|TRBJ1-2|once
TGTGCCAGTAGACGCCGGGAAGCGAACTATGGCTACACCTTC
CASRRREANYGYTF
>TRBV7-9|-|TRBJ1-1|few
TGTGCCAGCAGCTCCGGACTGTCGAACACTGAAGCTTTCTTT
CASSSGLSNTEAFF
>TRBV18|-|TRBJ1-4|-
TGTGCCAGCTCAGGATTACAGGGATTTGAAAAACTGTTTTTT
CASSGLQGFEKLFF
>TRBV28|-|TRBJ1-4|-
TGTGCCAGCCGGGTATTTGGGGAAAAACTGTTTTTT
CASRVFGEKLFF
>TRBV18|-|TRBJ2-7|-
TGTGCCAGCTCACCACGGGAGGAGAAGTCGGCCGAGCAGTACTTC
CASSPREEKSAEQYF
>TRBV7-9|-|TRBJ1-3|-
TGTGCCAGCAGCCTGTATGCAAGCCACTCTGGAAACACCATATATTTT
CASSLYASHSGNTIYF
>TRBV7-2|TRBD2|TRBJ2-3|-
TGTGCCAGCAGCTCTCGGGGGGGCACCCCAGATACGCAGTATTTT
CASSSRGGTPDTQYF
>TRBV27|-|TRBJ2-7|-
TGTGCCAGCAGTTTACGGGAGTCCTACGAGCAGTACTTC
CASSLRESYEQYF
>TRBV3-1/TRBV3-2|-|TRBJ2-1|once
TGTGCCAGCAGCCAAGCGCGGGGGCCCGGGGAGCAGTTCTTC
CASSQARGPGEQFF
>TRBV7-2|-|TRBJ1-1|few
TGTGCCAGCAGCTTTAGGAACACTGAAGCTTTCTTT
CASSFRNTEAFF
>TRBV28|-|TRBJ2-1|-
TGTGCCAGCAGCTTTCGAGTGAATGAGCAGTTCTTC
CASSFRVNEQFF
>TRBV5-4|TRBD1|TRBJ1-2|-
TGTGCCAGCAGCAAGGGACAGAACTATGGCTACACCTTC
CASSKGQNYGYTF
>TRBV6-5|TRBD1|TRBJ1-1|once
TGTGCCAGCAGGGGACAGGGGGTCCCTGAAGCTTTCTTT
CASRGQGVPEAFF
>TRBV9|-|TRBJ2-3|-
TGTGCCAGCAGTCTTAGATTTGGCACAGATACGCAGTATTTT
CASSLRFGTDTQYF
>TRBV18|-|TRBJ1-2|few
TGTGCCAGCTCACCCAGGGAGGCGTCCTGGGGCTACACCTTC
CASSPREASWGYTF
>TRBV24-1|-|TRBJ1-1|once
TGTGCCACCCCCAAGGGGCCAGGCACTGAAGCTTTCTTT
CATPKGPGTEAFF
>TRBV30|TRBD1|TRBJ1-4|-
TGTGCCTGGAGCTCCCAGACAGGGGAAAAACTGTTTTTT
CAWSSQTGEKLFF
>TRBV10-3|-|TRBJ1-2|-
TGTGCCATCAGTGACACAGCTCAGGGCTACACCTTC
CAISDTAQGYTF
>TRBV2|TRBD1|TRBJ2-7|-
TGTGCCAGCAGTGGGGGGTTCGACAGGGGCCACGAGCAGTACTTC
CASSGGFDRGHEQYF
>TRBV30|TRBD1|TRBJ1-1|-
TGTGCCTGGAGGATCCCTGACAGGGTGATCTCTGAAGCTTTCTTT
CAWRIPDRVISEAFF
>TRBV18|TRBD1|TRBJ1-6|few
TGTGCCAGCTCACTACAACAGGGGTCGAGCTATTCACCCCTCCACTTT
CASSLQQGSSYSPLHF
>TRBV6-1|-|TRBJ2-7|-
TGTGCCAGCAGTGAAGGGGTCCCCTTAGCGGCCTACGAGCAGTACTTC
CASSEGVPLAAYEQYF
>TRBV2|-|TRBJ2-5|few
TGTGCCAGCAGCCGGACCCGAGGGGGAGAGACCCAGTACTTC
CASSRTRGGETQYF
>TRBV7-8|-|TRBJ2-1|-
TGTGCCAGCAGCAGAAGGACAGCTGGTAGCTCCTACAATGAGCAGTTCTTC
CASSRRTAGSSYNEQFF
>TRBV19|TRBD1|TRBJ1-2|-
TGTGCCAGTAGTGCCGGGACAGGTTTTTTGATCGGCTACACCTTC
CASSAGTGFLIGYTF
>TRBV27|TRBD2|TRBJ2-2|-
TGTGCCAGCAGAGGAGGGCGGGGGGACCTCACCGGGGAGCTGTTTTTT
CASRGGRGDLTGELFF
>TRBV4-3|TRBD1|TRBJ1-6|few
TGCGCCAGCAGCATGGACAGGGATAATTCACCCCTCCACTTT
CASSMDRDNSPLHF
>TRBV27|-|TRBJ2-2|-
TGTGCCAGCAGTCAACAGACCGGGGAGCTGTTTTTT
CASSQQTGELFF
>TRBV19|-|TRBJ1-6|few
TGTGCCAGTACTACAGGGTCCTCACCCCTCCACTTT
CASTTGSSPLHF
>TRBV2|-|TRBJ1-2|-
TGTGCCAGCAGTGAGCTGTTAGCTAACTATGGCTACACCTTC
CASSELLANYGYTF
>TRBV20-1|-|TRBJ1-1|once
TGCAGTGGTAGCGACACTGAAGCTTTCTTT
CSGSDTEAFF
>TRBV10-1|-|TRBJ1-2|-
TGCGCCAGCAGTGAGAGGGCCGGGAACACCTTC
CASSERAGNTF
>TRBV2|-|TRBJ1-2|few
TGTGCCAGCAGTGCGATGGGCGACTATGGCTACACCTTC
CASSAMGDYGYTF
>TRBV2|-|TRBJ1-1|-
TGTGCCAGCAGACCTGACAGGAACACTGAAGCTTTCTTT
CASRPDRNTEAFF
>TRBV18|TRBD1|TRBJ1-1|-
TGTGCCAGCTCACTAGGACAGGGTACATTCGGCACTGAAGCTTTCTTT
CASSLGQGTFGTEAFF
>TRBV3-1/TRBV3-2|-|TRBJ2-7|-
TGTGCCAGCAGCCAAGTCTCGGGGTCGGCCGAGCAGTACTTC
CASSQVSGSAEQYF
>TRBV21-1|-|TRBJ1-5|once
TGTGCCAGCAGCAAATCTGACCGGGACAGACGTATGGATCAGCCCCAGCATTTT
CASSKSDRDRRMDQPQHF
>TRBV4-1|-|TRBJ1-3|-
TGCGCCAGCAGCCAATACACTGGAAACACCATATATTTT
CASSQYTGNTIYF
>TRBV3-1/TRBV3-2|-|TRBJ1-6|-
TGTGCCAGCAGCCTCCCGCGTCCTAATTCACCCCTCCACTTT
CASSLPRPNSPLHF
>TRBV27|TRBD1|TRBJ2-1|-
TGTGCCAGCAGTTTACTCCTCGCAGGGGGCGGAATTGAGCAGTTCTTC
CASSLLLAGGGIEQFF
>TRBV5-1|TRBD1|TRBJ2-7|-
TGCGCCAGCAGCTTGGGACAGGGTAGGTACGAGCAGTACTTC
CASSLGQGRYEQYF
>TRBV10-3|-|TRBJ1-2|few
TGTGCCATCAGCAAGTCGGGGGAGAGCTATGGCTACACCTTC
CAISKSGESYGYTF
>TRBV19|-|TRBJ1-5|few
TGTGCCAGTAGTCCAGGATTTTATTATCAGCCCCAGCATTTT
CASSPGFYYQPQHF
>TRBV6-5|TRBD1|TRBJ2-2|-
TGTGCCAGCAGTCGACAGGGGGCCGGGGAGCTGTTTTTT
CASSRQGAGELFF
>TRBV7-2|TRBD2|TRBJ2-7|-
TGTGCCAGCAGCCTACTAGCGGGGGGCACCTACGAGCAGTACTTC
CASSLLAGGTYEQYF
>TRBV6-5|-|TRBJ1-4|-
TGTGCCAGCAGTTACGTACTCAGGGGCGTTGATGAAAAACTGTTTTTT
CASSYVLRGVDEKLFF
>TRBV5-1|TRBD1|TRBJ2-7|-
TGCGCCAGCAGTCCCACCGGGACAGGGCCCGTACGGTACTTC
CASSPTGTGPVRYF
>TRBV7-2|-|TRBJ1-2|-
TGTGCCAGCAGCTTAGCTTTGGGTGACAGAGTCTATGGCTACACCTTC
CASSLALGDRVYGYTF
>TRBV5-5|TRBD1|TRBJ2-3|-
TGTGCCAGCAGCGGAAGGGGGCAGACAGATACGCAGTATTTT
CASSGRGQTDTQYF
>TRBV2|-|TRBJ1-1|-
TGTGCCAGCCTCCGGGACTTGAACACTGAAGCTTTCTTT
CASLRDLNTEAFF